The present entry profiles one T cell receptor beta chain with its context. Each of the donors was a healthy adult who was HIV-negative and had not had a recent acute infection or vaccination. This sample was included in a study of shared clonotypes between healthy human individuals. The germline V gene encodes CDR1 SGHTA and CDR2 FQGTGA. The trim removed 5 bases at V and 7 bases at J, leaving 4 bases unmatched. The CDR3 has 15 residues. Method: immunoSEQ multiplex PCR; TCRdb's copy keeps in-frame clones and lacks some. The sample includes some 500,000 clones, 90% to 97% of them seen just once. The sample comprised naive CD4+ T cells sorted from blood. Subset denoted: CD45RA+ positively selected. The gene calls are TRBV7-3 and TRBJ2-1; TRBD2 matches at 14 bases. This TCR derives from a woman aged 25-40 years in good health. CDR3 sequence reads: CASSEGLAGANEQFF. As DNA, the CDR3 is TGTGCCAGCAGCGAGGGACTAGCGGGAGCGAATGAGCAGTTCTTC. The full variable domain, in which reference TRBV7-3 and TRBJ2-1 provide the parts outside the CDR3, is GAGVSQTPSNKVTEKGKYVELRCDPISGHTALYWYRQSLGQGPEFLIYFQGTGAADDSGLPNDRFFAVRPEGSVSTLKIQRTERGDSAVYLCASSEGLAGANEQFFGPGTRLTVL.